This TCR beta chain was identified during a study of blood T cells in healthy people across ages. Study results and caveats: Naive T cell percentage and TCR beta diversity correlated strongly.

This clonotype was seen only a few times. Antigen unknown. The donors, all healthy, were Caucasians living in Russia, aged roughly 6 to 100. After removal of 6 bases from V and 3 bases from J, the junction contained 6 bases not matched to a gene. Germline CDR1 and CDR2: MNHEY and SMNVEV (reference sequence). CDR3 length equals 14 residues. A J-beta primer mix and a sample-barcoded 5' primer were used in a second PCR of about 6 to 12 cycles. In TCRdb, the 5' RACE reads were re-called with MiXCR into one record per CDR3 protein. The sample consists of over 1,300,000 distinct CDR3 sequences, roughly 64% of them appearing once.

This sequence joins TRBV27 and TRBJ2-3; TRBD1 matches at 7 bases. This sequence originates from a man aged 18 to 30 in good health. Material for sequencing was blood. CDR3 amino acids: CASSPEQGTDTQYF. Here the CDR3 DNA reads TGTGCCAGCAGCCCGGAACAGGGGACAGATACGCAGTATTTT.